The 2 T cell receptor beta chains reported below all come from one sample, sequenced in a study of blood T cell repertoires in COVID-19. TCRdb's copy holds only in-frame clones and misses some; the assay was immunoSEQ multiplex PCR. The sample holds some 200,000 clones, around 80% seen once. Sequencing was performed on peripheral blood. These TCRs come from a woman aged 40 to 50 who had recovered from COVID-19.

The chain is built from TRBV4-2 and TRBJ2-2; TRBD2 might be the D (5 bases). In germline, CDR1 is LGHNA, CDR2 YNFKEQ. With 1 base removed from V and 7 bases from J, the gap between germline ends came to 10 bases. CDR3 length: 14 residues. The CDR3 region is CASSQAHRGGELFF. The CDR3, as DNA: TGTGCCAGCAGCCAAGCCCACCGGGGCGGGGAGCTGTTTTTT.

The V gene is TRBV7-2, the J gene TRBJ1-6; TRBD1 might be the D (6 bases). Germline CDR1 reads SGHTA; CDR2 reads FQGNSA. The CDR3 length is 14 residues. Trimming pared 4 bases from V and 6 bases from J, leaving 10 bases between. CDR3 loop: CASSSGQSNSPLHF. The DNA of the CDR3 is TGTGCCAGCAGCTCCGGACAGTCTAATTCACCCCTCCACTTT.